This T cell receptor beta chain comes out of a study of blood T cell repertoires in COVID-19. Study context: The study drew acute and convalescent COVID-19 samples from the United States, Italy and Spain.

Germline values: CDR1 MNHEY, CDR2 SVGAGI. Losses at the gene ends were 6 bases for V and 7 bases for J; bases not matched to a gene: 6. The CDR3 totals 15 residues. Recovered participants had two consecutive negative NP/OP PCR tests, healthcare professional clearance, or symptom resolution. The protocol was immunoSEQ multiplex PCR, while the TCRdb copy is restricted to in-frame clones and leaves out a portion. The sample has about 150,000 clones, around 84% seen once; the top ten hold roughly 8.6%. What was sequenced was PBMCs or T cells enriched from blood (not recorded which). This chain uses TRBV6-5 with TRBJ2-5; the match to TRBD2 covers 15 bases. The sequence derives from a woman between 50 and 59 years old who had recovered from COVID-19. The CDR3: CASRAGLAGGGTQYF. CDR3 coding DNA: TGTGCCAGCAGGGCGGGACTAGCGGGGGGAGGGACCCAGTACTTC.